The clone carrying this T cell receptor (beta chain) was detected ten times or more. 5'RACE employing 10-nucleotide random UMIs yielded the cDNA. In TCRdb, the 5' RACE reads were re-called with MiXCR into one record per CDR3 protein. This repertoire shows 35,000 to 45,000 distinct CDR3 sequences, around 2.9% found once; its top ten account for about 8.3%. Time point described: longitudinal time-point 1 (baseline). These data are taken from a study of neurological immune-mediated disorders. Germline V gene sequence: CDR1 MNHEY, CDR2 SVGAGI. CDR3 length: 19 residues. The ends lost 0 bases at V and 2 bases at J; junction bases unmatched: 12.

This sequence joins TRBV6-5 and TRBJ2-7, with 11 bases identical to TRBD1. The sample taken for sequencing was PBMCs. This sequence originates from a woman in her sixties or seventies with multiple sclerosis. CDR3 region: CASSYSRGQGATYTYEQYF. The CDR3 nucleotides are TGTGCCAGCAGTTACTCCCGCGGACAGGGGGCCACCTACACCTACGAGCAGTACTTC.